This record concerns one T cell receptor beta chain sequence. This table comes from immunoSEQ multiplex PCR, and its TCRdb copy is limited to in-frame clones, with some not included. The table has 250,000 to 300,000 clones, approximately 90% seen once. The data belong to a study of blood T cell repertoires in COVID-19. The germline V gene has CDR1 SGHRS and CDR2 YFSETQ. V shed 1 base and J shed 2 bases, with 10 bases lying between them. The CDR3 contains 15 residues. Participants, about 18 to 90 years old, spanned around 25 US areas. The clonotype originates from a woman aged 60-75 years in a cohort exposed to, infected with or recovered from COVID-19 (not recorded which). Sequences were obtained from PBMCs or T cells enriched from blood (not recorded which). V and J are TRBV5-1 and TRBJ2-1; D might be TRBD2 (6 bases). The CDR3 DNA reads TGCGCCAGCAGCTTGTCTGGGGAGGCCTACAATGAGCAGTTCTTC. This gives the protein CASSLSGEAYNEQFF.